In this sample, the clone carrying this T cell receptor (beta chain) turned up many times. Its antigen is still unknown. The 5'RACE method, run with constant-segment primers, produced TCR alpha and TCR beta cDNA libraries (carrying sample barcodes and UMIs). TCRdb itself ran the 5' RACE reads through MiXCR, one entry per CDR3 protein. The table has about 190,000 distinct CDR3 sequences, about 17% seen once. CDR3 length: 17 amino acids. The germline V and J ends were trimmed by 3 bases and 8 bases, with 20 bases remaining between them. This sample stems from a study of T-cell memory formation after mild COVID-19. General study findings and limits: Chiefly within CM and EM were the contracting CD4+ clones; CD8+ ones were within EMRA.

The chain is built from TRBV12-3 or TRBV12-4 and TRBJ1-6; the D gene is possibly TRBD1 (5 bases). The sequencing input was PBMCs or a T cell subset sorted from them (not recorded which). The origin of this receptor is an adult woman who had mild COVID-19 (a few samples of this study predate the infection). Cell type and time point are not known. CDR3: CASSFNRGAGRDSPLHF. CDR3 DNA: TGTGCCAGCAGTTTTAACCGGGGCGCAGGGCGGGATTCACCCCTCCACTTT.